The 28 T cell receptor beta chains below all came from one sample that was sequenced in a study of siplizumab effects on memory and regulatory T cells. Only in-frame clones appear in the TCRdb table, and some are missing; sequencing was by immunoSEQ multiplex PCR. The table shows around 58,000 clones, with roughly 80% occurring only once. The sample comprised memory CD4+ T cells sorted from blood. These receptors came from a human donor in good health.

This chain uses TRBV5-6 with TRBJ1-2, with a possible D match to TRBD1 (5 bases). This CDR3 has 13 amino acids. V was pared by 0 bases and J by 3 bases, with 6 bases between. The germline CDR1 and CDR2 sequences are SGHDT and YYEEEE. This CDR3 is CASSLGQYYGYTF. As DNA, the CDR3 is TGTGCCAGCAGCTTGGGACAGTACTATGGCTACACCTTC.

V usage is TRBV10-3 and J usage is TRBJ2-2; no clear D gene. CDR1 ENHRY and CDR2 SYGVKD come from the germline V gene. This CDR3 is built from 16 residues. Trimming pared 1 base from V and 4 bases from J, leaving 13 bases between. This CDR3 is CAISELGISGTGELFF. Written as DNA, the CDR3 is TGTGCCATCAGTGAGTTAGGGATTTCTGGCACCGGGGAGCTGTTTTTT.

V is TRBV27 and J is TRBJ2-7, with TRBD1 matching over 8 bases. Germline CDR1 MNHEY, CDR2 SMNVEV (reference sequence). V trimming: 3 bases; J trimming: 3 bases; junction bases outside the gene matches: 10. CDR3 length equals 16 residues. The DNA for the CDR3 is TGTGCCAGCAGTTTTTACCGGACAGGGAAACTCTACGAGCAGTACTTC. This sequence encodes CASSFYRTGKLYEQYF.

The chain joins TRBV6-5 to TRBJ2-7, with D possibly matching TRBD2 (6 bases). The V and J ends lost 0 bases and 2 bases respectively, with 14 bases between them. Looked up from germline, CDR1 is MNHEY and CDR2 is SVGAGI. The CDR3 loop spans 16 amino acids. The DNA of the CDR3 is TGTGCCAGCAGTTACTCGAAAGCGGGTGGCCCCTACGAGCAGTACTTC. Amino acids: CASSYSKAGGPYEQYF.

The chain links TRBV6-5 to TRBJ2-1; 9 bases match TRBD2. After removal of 0 bases from V and 9 bases from J, the junction contained 9 bases not matched to a gene. CDR1 is MNHEY, CDR2 SVGAGI, per germline. There are 16 residues in the CDR3. CDR3: CASSYSAGGRAGEQFF. CDR3 coding DNA: TGTGCCAGCAGTTACTCGGCGGGCGGGAGGGCCGGTGAGCAGTTCTTC.

This clone has only one observation. This chain connects TRBV7-6 to TRBJ2-1; 9 nucleotides align to TRBD2. Germline CDR1 is SGHVS and CDR2 is FNYEAQ. The trim removed 1 base at V and 7 bases at J, leaving 8 bases unmatched. The CDR3 spans 16 residues. The CDR3 loop reads CASSLGPSGVGNEQFF. CDR3 DNA: TGTGCCAGCAGCTTAGGTCCTAGCGGGGTGGGTAATGAGCAGTTCTTC.

The chain uses TRBV7-6 and TRBJ2-7, with 7 positions matching TRBD2. The CDR3 loop spans 13 amino acids. V lost 5 bases and J lost 4; bases outside the gene matches: 5. CDR1 and CDR2 from the germline V gene are SGHVS and FNYEAQ. The CDR3 spells CASSINSGYEQYF. As DNA, the CDR3 is TGTGCCAGCAGCATCAATAGCGGGTACGAGCAGTACTTC.

This rearrangement joins TRBV7-9 to TRBJ1-2; 12 bases agree with TRBD1. The junction had 13 bases not matched to a gene; V was cut back by 10 bases and J by 4 bases. CDR3 length: 16 residues. Per germline, CDR1 SEHNR and CDR2 FQNEAQ (reference sequence). CDR3: CAKYGTGGAECYGYTF. The CDR3 bases are TGTGCCAAATACGGGACAGGGGGCGCGGAGTGCTATGGCTACACCTTC.

The genes are TRBV5-1 and TRBJ2-5; D might be TRBD1 or TRBD2, each matching 6 bases. Trimming removed 0 bases at V and 2 bases at J, with 14 bases between. The length of the CDR3 is 16 residues. Germline CDR1 SGHRS, CDR2 YFSETQ. CDR3 residues: CASSLEGGRQQETQYF. The CDR3 DNA is TGCGCCAGCAGCTTGGAGGGGGGCAGGCAACAAGAGACCCAGTACTTC.

This clone showed up just once. The V call is TRBV19, the J call TRBJ2-3; no firm D call. V dropped 1 base and J dropped 4 bases, with 9 bases sitting between them. This CDR3 comprises 14 residues. Germline CDR1 is LNHDA and CDR2 is SQIVND (reference sequence). The CDR3 region is CASSIGVGADTQYF. CDR3 in DNA: TGTGCCAGTAGTATAGGGGTTGGGGCAGATACGCAGTATTTT.

This clone was detected many times. The chain is built from TRBV6-1 and TRBJ1-1; 10 bases match TRBD1. Germline CDR1 and CDR2: MNHNS and SASEGT. This CDR3 comprises 12 residues. The J segment lost 5 bases and the V segment lost 8 bases, leaving 2 bases of the junction unmatched. CDR3 sequence: CASGTGVTEAFF. The CDR3 nucleotides read TGTGCCAGCGGGACAGGGGTGACTGAAGCTTTCTTT.

This clone has ten or more counts. The gene calls are TRBV18 and TRBJ2-7, with D possibly TRBD2 on 6 matching bases. Per the germline V gene, CDR1 is KGHSH and CDR2 is LQKENI. V dropped 2 bases and J dropped 4 bases, with 15 bases sitting between them. The CDR3 spans 15 residues. CDR3 DNA sequence: TGTGCCAGCTCACCATCGCTAGCGACCCTTTACGAGCAGTACTTC. The encoded protein is CASSPSLATLYEQYF. Complete variable domain (other parts from reference TRBV18 and TRBJ2-7): NAGVMQNPRHLVRRRGQEARLRCSPMKGHSHVYWYRQLPEEGLKFMVYLQKENIIDESGMPKERFSAEFPKEGPSILRIQQVVRGDSAAYFCASSPSLATLYEQYFGPGTRLTVT.

The sample holds a few counts of this clone. The rearrangement joins TRBV2 to TRBJ2-1; D is unclear. CDR3 length: 15 amino acids. Germline-derived CDR1 and CDR2 are SNHLY and FYNNEI. V lost 9 bases, J lost 6 bases, and 21 bases lay in between. The CDR3 spells CASLLEVLRSNEQFF. The CDR3 DNA follows: TGTGCCAGTCTACTTGAGGTCCTTCGTAGCAATGAGCAGTTCTTC. Complete variable domain (other parts from reference TRBV2 and TRBJ2-1): EPEVTQTPSHQVTQMGQEVILRCVPISNHLYFYWYRQILGQKVEFLVSFYNNEISEKSEIFDDQFSVERPDGSNFTLKIRSTKLEDSAMYFCASLLEVLRSNEQFFGPGTRLTVL.

V usage is TRBV6-5 and J usage is TRBJ1-1, with 7 bases fitting TRBD1. The V segment lost 8 bases and the J segment 2 bases; nucleotides outside the gene matches: 5. Germline V gene lookup returns CDR1 MNHEY and CDR2 SVGAGI. CDR3 length: 13 residues. The CDR3, as DNA: TGTGCCAGCGTTACAGGGGTAAACACTGAAGCTTTCTTT. Its protein is CASVTGVNTEAFF.

The chain couples TRBV9 to TRBJ1-2; D remains ambiguous. The CDR3 covers 13 residues. Trimming took off 2 bases at V and 4 bases at J, with 9 bases between the two ends. Germline CDR1 and CDR2: SGDLS and YYNGEE. This CDR3 reads CASSVVGLYGYTF. The DNA for the CDR3 is TGTGCCAGCAGCGTCGTAGGGCTCTATGGCTACACCTTC.

The rearrangement uses TRBV5-1 and TRBJ1-1; D perhaps matches TRBD1 (5 bases). Trimming left V 0 bases short and J 6 bases short, with 9 bases between. Germline CDR1 SGHRS, CDR2 YFSETQ. The CDR3 covers 13 residues. The CDR3 region is CASSLETASEAFF. The CDR3 DNA follows: TGCGCCAGCAGCTTGGAGACAGCCTCTGAAGCTTTCTTT.

The rearrangement links TRBV11-2 to TRBJ2-5, with TRBD2 identical over 8 bases. Germline V gene sequence: CDR1 SGHAT, CDR2 FQNNGV. This CDR3 has 16 residues. V shed 5 bases, J shed 7 bases, and the junction held 15 bases outside the gene matches. This CDR3 is CASSIGTRSRLGTQYF. The CDR3 coding sequence is TGTGCCAGCAGCATCGGGACTAGGTCAAGACTCGGGACCCAGTACTTC.

The chain carries TRBV29-1 and TRBJ2-2; 9 bases fit TRBD2. Germline loops: CDR1 SQVTM, CDR2 ANQGSEA. With V trimmed by 4 bases and J by 5 bases, 2 bases remained unmatched. The CDR3 runs to 13 residues. The CDR3 bases are TGCAGCGTTGTAGCGGGAGTGACCGGGGAGCTGTTTTTT. Its protein product is CSVVAGVTGELFF.

In its sample, this clone was seen a few times. V and J are TRBV5-6 and TRBJ2-1, with D maybe TRBD2 (6 bases). V lost 0 bases and J lost 12, with 19 bases in between. The CDR3 has 15 residues. Germline CDR1 reads SGHDT; CDR2 reads YYEEEE. The chain's CDR3 is CASSLEGLRGNWQFF. CDR3 DNA sequence: TGTGCCAGCAGCTTGGAGGGCTTACGGGGGAATTGGCAGTTCTTC.

This sequence joins TRBV18 and TRBJ2-4, with 8 bases identical to TRBD1. V was clipped by 3 bases and J by 9 bases; unmatched bases: 4. CDR3 length: 13 amino acids. Germline V gene lookup returns CDR1 KGHSH and CDR2 LQKENI. The CDR3 loop reads CASSPGQAVIQYF. In nucleotides, the CDR3 is TGTGCCAGCTCACCGGGACAGGCAGTCATTCAGTACTTC.

The rearrangement uses TRBV28 and TRBJ2-2; D assignment may be TRBD1 or TRBD2 (6 bases each). This CDR3 contains 13 residues. The V gene lost 7 bases and the J gene lost 7 bases, with 13 bases spanning the gap. Germline V gene lookup returns CDR1 MDHEN and CDR2 SYDVKM. The CDR3 DNA is TGTGCCAGCACCCCTGGGGGGCGCGGGGAGCTGTTTTTT. This translates into CASTPGGRGELFF.

A single count supports this clone. V usage is TRBV7-9 and J usage is TRBJ1-2; TRBD1 might be the D (5 bases). CDR1 and CDR2 from the germline V gene are SEHNR and FQNEAQ (reference sequence). The ends were cut back, 1 base at V and 5 bases at J, with 8 bases in the middle. The CDR3 is made up of 13 amino acids. CDR3 nucleotide sequence: TGTGCCAGCAGCTTAGTAGGGGAGTATGGCTACACCTTC. This encodes CASSLVGEYGYTF.

This clone was seen a single time. The V call is TRBV5-1, the J call TRBJ2-5; either TRBD1 or TRBD2 may supply D (6 bases each). The CDR3 is 17 residues long. Trimming stripped 0 bases from V and 5 bases from J, with 20 bases between. In germline, CDR1 is SGHRS, CDR2 YFSETQ. As DNA, the CDR3 is TGCGCCAGCAGCTTGGCCGGAAGGGGGGCCAAAGGGGAGACCCAGTACTTC. It translates to CASSLAGRGAKGETQYF.

The chain employs TRBV6-1 and TRBJ1-2; D might be TRBD1 (5 bases). The germline V gene encodes CDR1 MNHNS and CDR2 SASEGT. The CDR3 length is 13 residues. V lost 7 bases, J lost 8 bases, and 17 bases lay in between. For the CDR3, the DNA is TGTGCCAGCATACAAATTTTCCGGGGGGGCTACACCTTC. Protein product: CASIQIFRGGYTF.

This chain connects TRBV6-6 to TRBJ1-1; 7 bases are a match to TRBD1. Germline V gene sequence: CDR1 MNHNY, CDR2 SVGAGI (reference sequence). After removal of 2 bases from V and 2 bases from J, the junction contained 5 bases not matched to a gene. This CDR3 is built from 15 residues. The CDR3 nucleotides read TGTGCCAGCAGTTACCAGACAGGGATCAACACTGAAGCTTTCTTT. This gives the protein CASSYQTGINTEAFF.

The rearrangement links TRBV10-3 to TRBJ2-1; D ambiguous. The germline V gene encodes CDR1 ENHRY and CDR2 SYGVKD. Trimming took off 0 bases at V and 1 base at J, with 4 bases between the two ends. The CDR3 is made up of 14 amino acids. CDR3 loop: CAISESYSYNEQFF. The CDR3 coding sequence is TGTGCCATCAGTGAGTCCTATTCCTACAATGAGCAGTTCTTC.

This clone has a handful of counts. V usage is TRBV7-2 and J usage is TRBJ2-3, with 12 positions matching TRBD2. Germline lookup yields CDR1 SGHTA and CDR2 FQGNSA. There are 14 residues in the CDR3. Trimming cost V 3 bases and J 9 bases; bases outside gene matches: 4. This CDR3 reads CASSFGLAGTTQYF. The CDR3 DNA sequence: TGTGCCAGCAGCTTCGGACTAGCGGGAACAACGCAGTATTTT.

This clone was found a few times. This chain joins TRBV2 and TRBJ1-2; TRBD1 is a possible D gene (5 bases). Germline V gene data show CDR1 as SNHLY and CDR2 as FYNNEI. V was trimmed by 3 bases and J by 4 bases, leaving 12 bases between them. This CDR3 is built from 14 residues. In DNA form, the CDR3 reads TGTGCCAGCAGTGAGGCCTCCACAGGCTATGGCTACACCTTC. This translates into CASSEASTGYGYTF.